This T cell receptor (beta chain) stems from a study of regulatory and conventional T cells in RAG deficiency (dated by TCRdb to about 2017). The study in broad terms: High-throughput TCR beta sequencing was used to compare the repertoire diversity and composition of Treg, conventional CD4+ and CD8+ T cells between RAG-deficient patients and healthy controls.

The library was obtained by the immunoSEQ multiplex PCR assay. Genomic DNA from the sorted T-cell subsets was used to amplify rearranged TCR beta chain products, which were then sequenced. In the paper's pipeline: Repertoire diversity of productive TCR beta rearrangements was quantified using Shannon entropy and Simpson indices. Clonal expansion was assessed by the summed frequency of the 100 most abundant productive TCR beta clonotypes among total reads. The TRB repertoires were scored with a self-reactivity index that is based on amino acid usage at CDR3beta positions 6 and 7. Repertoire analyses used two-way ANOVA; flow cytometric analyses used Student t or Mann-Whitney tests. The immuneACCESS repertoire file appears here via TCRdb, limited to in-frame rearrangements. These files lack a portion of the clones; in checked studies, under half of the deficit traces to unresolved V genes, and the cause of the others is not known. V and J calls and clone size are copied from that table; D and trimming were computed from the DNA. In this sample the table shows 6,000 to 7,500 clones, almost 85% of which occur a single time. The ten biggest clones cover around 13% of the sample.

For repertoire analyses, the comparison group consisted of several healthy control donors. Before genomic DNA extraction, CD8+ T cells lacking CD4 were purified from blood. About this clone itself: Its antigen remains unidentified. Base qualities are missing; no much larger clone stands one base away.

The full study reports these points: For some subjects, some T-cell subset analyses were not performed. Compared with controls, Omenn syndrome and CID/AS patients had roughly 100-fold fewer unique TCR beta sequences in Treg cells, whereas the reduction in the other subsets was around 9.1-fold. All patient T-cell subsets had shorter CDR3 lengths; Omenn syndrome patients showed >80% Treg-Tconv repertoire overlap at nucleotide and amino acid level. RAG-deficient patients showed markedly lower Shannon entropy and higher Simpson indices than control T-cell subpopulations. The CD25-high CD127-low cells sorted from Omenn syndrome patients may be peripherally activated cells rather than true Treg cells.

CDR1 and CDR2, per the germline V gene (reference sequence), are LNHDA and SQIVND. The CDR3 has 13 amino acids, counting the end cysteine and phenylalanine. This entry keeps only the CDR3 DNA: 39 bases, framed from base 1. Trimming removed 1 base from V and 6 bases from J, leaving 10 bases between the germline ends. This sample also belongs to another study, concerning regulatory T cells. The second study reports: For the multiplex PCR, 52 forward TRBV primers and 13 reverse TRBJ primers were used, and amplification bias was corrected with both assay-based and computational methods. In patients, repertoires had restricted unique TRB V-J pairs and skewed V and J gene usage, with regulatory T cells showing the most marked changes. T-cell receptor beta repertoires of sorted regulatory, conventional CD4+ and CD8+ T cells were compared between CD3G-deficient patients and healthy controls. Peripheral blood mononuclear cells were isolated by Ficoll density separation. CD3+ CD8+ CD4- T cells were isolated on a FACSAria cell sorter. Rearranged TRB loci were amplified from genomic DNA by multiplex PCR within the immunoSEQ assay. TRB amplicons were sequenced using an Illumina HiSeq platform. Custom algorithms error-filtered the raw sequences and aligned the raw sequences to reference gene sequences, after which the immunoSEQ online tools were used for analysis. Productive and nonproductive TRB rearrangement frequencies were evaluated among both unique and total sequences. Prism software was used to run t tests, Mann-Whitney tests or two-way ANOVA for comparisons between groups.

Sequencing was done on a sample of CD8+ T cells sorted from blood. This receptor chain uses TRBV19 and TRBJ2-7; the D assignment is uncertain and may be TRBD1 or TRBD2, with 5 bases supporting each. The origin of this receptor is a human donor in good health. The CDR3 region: CASSIGGRGEQYF. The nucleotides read TGTGCCAGTAGTATAGGGGGCCGGGGCGAGCAGTACTTC.